These 23 T cell receptor beta chains share one sample of origin, sequenced in a study of T cell responses to AZD1222 COVID-19 vaccine. Profiling relied on immunoSEQ multiplex PCR, and the TCRdb table lists in-frame clones only, not all of them. Here the sample spans some 120,000 clones, around 83% being singletons. Sequenced here: peripheral blood, sampled 28 days after the second AZD1222 dose. The source of these receptors is an adult who received the AZD1222 COVID-19 vaccine.

V and J are TRBV3-1 (or the pseudogene TRBV3-2) and TRBJ2-3, with 8 nucleotides matching TRBD1. The ends lost 0 bases at V and 4 bases at J; junction bases unmatched: 3. CDR1 and CDR2 from the germline V gene are LGHDT and YNNKEL (reference sequence). This CDR3 contains 15 residues. The CDR3 DNA reads as TGTGCCAGCAGCCAAGATGACAGGGGCGCAGATACGCAGTATTTT. Translating gives CASSQDDRGADTQYF.

The chain links TRBV14 to TRBJ1-2; D remains ambiguous. CDR3 length: 13 residues. V lost 1 base and J lost 4, with 7 bases in between. Germline V gene lookup returns CDR1 SGHDN and CDR2 FVKESK. The CDR3 nucleotides are TGTGCCAGCAGCCAAGGACAATTCTATGGCTACACCTTC. Its translation is CASSQGQFYGYTF.

This CDR3 reads CASTRSGTATYEQYF. CDR3 coding DNA: TGTGCCAGCACCAGGTCGGGGACGGCGACCTACGAGCAGTACTTC. The gene calls are TRBV6-5 and TRBJ2-7; D might be TRBD1 or TRBD2, each matching 5 bases. The CDR3 sequence is 15 residues long. Per germline, CDR1 MNHEY and CDR2 SVGAGI. Between the trimmed V and J ends, which lost 7 bases and 2 bases, there was a span of 18 bases.

The J gene is TRBJ1-1, the V gene TRBV19, with no clear D. Trimming took off 1 base at V and 1 base at J, with 7 bases between the two ends. This CDR3 region has 14 residues. Germline-derived CDR1 and CDR2 are LNHDA and SQIVND (reference sequence). CDR3 sequence reads: CASSIGVGNTEAFF. As DNA, the CDR3 is TGTGCCAGTAGTATAGGGGTGGGGAACACTGAAGCTTTCTTT.

V usage is TRBV7-2 and J usage is TRBJ1-6; D is perhaps TRBD1 (6 bases). V lost 5 bases and J 0 bases, leaving 14 bases between the germline ends. CDR3 length: 17 amino acids. Germline lookup yields CDR1 SGHTA and CDR2 FQGNSA. DNA of the CDR3: TGTGCCAGCAGCCTCAGGGGTGGGAGCTCCTATAATTCACCCCTCCACTTT. As protein: CASSLRGGSSYNSPLHF.

The table lists this clone with a few counts. For the CDR3, the DNA is TGCAGTGCTAGTATCGGGGAGCCCCAGCATTTT. Translated, it gives CSASIGEPQHF. The genes are TRBV20-1 and TRBJ1-5; D is ambiguous. CDR1 and CDR2 (germline): DFQATT, SNEGSKA (reference sequence). The V end lost 3 bases, the J end lost 8 bases, and 8 bases lay between the germline ends. The CDR3 sequence is 11 residues long.

The chain links TRBV7-2 to TRBJ1-3; D gene unclear. Between the trimmed V and J ends, which lost 3 bases and 2 bases, there was a span of 8 bases. The CDR3 loop spans 14 amino acids. CDR1 is SGHTA, CDR2 FQGNSA, per germline. The CDR3, as DNA: TGTGCCAGCAGCTTCGGAAGTCCTGGAAACACCATATATTTT. Its protein is CASSFGSPGNTIYF.

This chain uses TRBV25-1 with TRBJ1-2; 8 bases map to TRBD1. This CDR3 has 14 amino acids. CDR1 MGHDK and CDR2 SYGVNS come from the germline V gene. Unmatched junction bases numbered 6, after V lost 2 bases and J lost 7 bases. In nucleotides, the CDR3 is TGTGCCAGCAGTGAAGCCAGGGGGCCACGTGGCTACACCTTC. It codes for CASSEARGPRGYTF.

The chain employs TRBV9 and TRBJ2-7, with D unresolved. The germline gives CDR1 SGDLS, CDR2 YYNGEE. V lost 3 bases, J lost 3 bases, and 4 bases lay in between. The CDR3 totals 11 residues. CDR3 amino acids: CASSAYYEQYF. The CDR3 DNA sequence: TGTGCCAGCAGCGCATACTACGAGCAGTACTTC.

The chain couples TRBV24-1 to TRBJ2-1; D is ambiguous. CDR1 is KGHDR, CDR2 SFDVKD, per germline. The V end lost 4 bases, the J end lost 11 bases, and 11 bases lay between the germline ends. The CDR3 consists of 12 residues. CDR3 region: CATSEQNYKQFF. The CDR3 DNA follows: TGTGCCACCAGTGAACAGAATTATAAGCAGTTCTTC.

The chain links TRBV7-9 to TRBJ2-5; 7 positions match TRBD2. The CDR3 totals 16 residues. The J segment lost 4 bases and the V segment lost 5 bases, leaving 13 bases of the junction unmatched. CDR1 is SEHNR and CDR2 is FQNEAQ in the germline V gene (reference sequence). The CDR3 is CASSPRGTLASETQYF. CDR3 coding DNA: TGTGCCAGCAGCCCAAGGGGTACACTAGCGTCAGAGACCCAGTACTTC.

Only a few counts were recorded for this clone. The rearrangement joins TRBV18 to TRBJ2-2, with unresolved D. Trimming pared 3 bases from V and 1 base from J, leaving 12 bases between. Germline V gives CDR1 KGHSH, CDR2 LQKENI. CDR3 length: 16 residues. The CDR3 spells CASSPFGVRNTGELFF. The CDR3, as DNA: TGTGCCAGCTCACCGTTTGGGGTTCGGAACACCGGGGAGCTGTTTTTT.

This clone was seen at least ten times. The rearrangement uses TRBV11-2 and TRBJ1-5; a possible D gene is TRBD1 (5 bases). The ends were cut back, 4 bases at V and 6 bases at J, with 10 bases in the middle. Germline V gene lookup returns CDR1 SGHAT and CDR2 FQNNGV. The length of the CDR3 is 13 residues. The CDR3 reads CASSSREGQPQHF. The CDR3 DNA reads as TGTGCCAGCAGCTCCAGGGAGGGTCAGCCCCAGCATTTT.

The DNA for the CDR3 is TGTGCCTGGAGCCCAGGGACAGGGAAGGGTCAGCCCCAGCATTTT. Its protein product is CAWSPGTGKGQPQHF. This rearrangement joins TRBV30 to TRBJ1-5; TRBD1 agrees at 9 bases. The CDR3 contains 15 residues. The germline gives CDR1 GTSNPN, CDR2 SVGIG (reference sequence). V lost 3 bases to trimming and J lost 6 bases; unmatched junction nucleotides: 9. The entire variable domain, with the rest obtained from reference TRBV30 and TRBJ1-5, is as follows: SQTIHQWPATLVQPVGSPLSLECTVEGTSNPNLYWYRQAAGRGLQLLFYSVGIGQISSEVPQNLSASRPQDRQFILSSKKLLLSDSGFYLCAWSPGTGKGQPQHFGDGTRLSIL.

The chain has TRBV6-5 and TRBJ2-3, with D possibly matching TRBD1 (6 bases). Between the trimmed V and J ends, which lost 5 bases and 1 base, there was a span of 7 bases. Germline CDR1 is MNHEY and CDR2 is SVGAGI. This CDR3 has 13 residues. The CDR3, as DNA: TGTGCCAGCAGTCGGACAGGCACAGATACGCAGTATTTT. Translation: CASSRTGTDTQYF.

The chain couples TRBV10-3 to TRBJ2-1; 7 bases are shared with TRBD2. This CDR3 contains 16 residues. From germline, CDR1 is ENHRY and CDR2 SYGVKD. J gave up 6 bases and V 2 bases, and 10 bases lay outside the gene matches. The CDR3 DNA reads TGTGCCATCAGTGAGAGCCTGGGACTAAATGCCAATGAGCAGTTCTTC. This sequence encodes CAISESLGLNANEQFF.

J is TRBJ2-7 and V is TRBV5-1, with D hard to call. Per the germline V gene, CDR1 is SGHRS and CDR2 is YFSETQ. V was clipped by 0 bases and J by 7 bases, with 11 bases between them. This CDR3 comprises 13 residues. The CDR3 here is CASSLEPGGEQYF. As DNA, the CDR3 is TGCGCCAGCAGCTTGGAACCGGGTGGTGAGCAGTACTTC.

This chain joins TRBV13 and TRBJ2-1, with D perhaps matching TRBD1 or TRBD2 (5 bases each). V lost 0 bases and J 3 bases, leaving 12 bases between the germline ends. The CDR3 is 16 residues long. Germline values: CDR1 PRHDT, CDR2 FYEKMQ (reference sequence). The CDR3 region is CASSLGPGTDYNEQFF. The CDR3 coding sequence is TGTGCCAGCAGCTTAGGCCCTGGGACCGACTACAATGAGCAGTTCTTC.

The CDR3 region is CASSEIGTSNQPQHF. The CDR3 coding sequence is TGTGCCAGCTCAGAGATAGGGACCAGCAATCAGCCCCAGCATTTT. This chain connects TRBV18 to TRBJ1-5; tentative D call: TRBD1 (5 bases). This CDR3 region has 15 residues. Germline values: CDR1 KGHSH, CDR2 LQKENI. Between the trimmed V and J ends, which lost 5 bases and 1 base, there was a span of 12 bases.

The chain recombines TRBV7-2 with TRBJ2-1; possibly TRBD1 or TRBD2 for D (5 bases each). V lost 2 bases to trimming and J lost 9 bases, with 11 bases between them. The V gene's germline CDR1 is SGHTA and CDR2 FQGNSA. The CDR3 runs to 13 residues. The CDR3 DNA sequence: TGTGCCAGCAGCTTAAAGGCAGGGAGTGAGCAGTTCTTC. Its protein product is CASSLKAGSEQFF.

The rearrangement joins TRBV7-8 to TRBJ1-4, with a possible D match to TRBD1 (5 bases). Germline V gene lookup returns CDR1 SGHVS and CDR2 FQNEAQ. The CDR3 totals 17 residues. V was shortened by 5 bases and J by 5 bases, with 21 bases between the two germline ends. The CDR3 DNA is TGTGCCAGCAGCCCTCGGCCGGAGGGGTCCCGGAATGAAAAACTGTTTTTT. The encoded protein is CASSPRPEGSRNEKLFF.

The J gene is TRBJ2-3, the V gene TRBV7-2; no reliable D call. The CDR3 totals 12 residues. With 3 bases removed from V and 0 bases from J, the gap between germline ends came to 1 base. Germline assignment: CDR1 SGHTA and CDR2 FQGNSA. The CDR3 spells CASSFSTDTQYF. The CDR3 DNA follows: TGTGCCAGCAGCTTTAGCACAGATACGCAGTATTTT.

V and J are TRBV3-1 (or the pseudogene TRBV3-2) and TRBJ1-6; D unclear. From germline, CDR1 is LGHDT and CDR2 YNNKEL (reference sequence). The V end lost 1 base, the J end lost 10 bases, and 17 bases lay between the germline ends. CDR3 length: 16 amino acids. The CDR3 DNA sequence: TGTGCCAGCAGCCAAGCGGGGAGACTCCGCGGATCACCCCTCCACTTT. It yields the protein CASSQAGRLRGSPLHF.